This entry is about one TCR beta chain. The sample is drawn from a study of shared clonotypes between healthy human individuals. The CDR3 is 12 amino acids. Germline V CDR1 and CDR2: MNHNY, SVGAGI (reference sequence). The V gene lost 8 bases and the J gene lost 7 bases, with 9 bases spanning the gap. The repertoire was sequenced with immunoSEQ multiplex PCR; TCRdb's copy has only in-frame clones and lacks some. The sample records about 1 million clones, about 77% being singletons. The receptor's source is a man younger than 30 in good health. Sample: memory CD4+ T cells sorted from blood. Subset here: CD45RA-negative fraction. The chain employs TRBV6-6 and TRBJ1-6, with D possibly TRBD1 on 5 matching bases. The CDR3 DNA is TGTGCCAGCCGGGACGGGAATTCACCCCTCCACTTT. Amino acids: CASRDGNSPLHF.